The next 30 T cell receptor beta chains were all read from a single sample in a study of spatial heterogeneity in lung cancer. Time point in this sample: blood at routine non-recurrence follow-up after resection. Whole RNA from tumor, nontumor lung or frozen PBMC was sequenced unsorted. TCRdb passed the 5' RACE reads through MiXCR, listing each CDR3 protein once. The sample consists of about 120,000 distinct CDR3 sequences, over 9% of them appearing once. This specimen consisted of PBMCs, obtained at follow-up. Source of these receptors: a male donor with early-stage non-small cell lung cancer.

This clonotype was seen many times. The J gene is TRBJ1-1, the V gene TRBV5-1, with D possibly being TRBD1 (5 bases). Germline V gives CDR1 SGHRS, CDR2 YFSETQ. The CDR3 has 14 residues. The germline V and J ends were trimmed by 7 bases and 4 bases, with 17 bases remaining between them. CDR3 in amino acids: CASAQQDRGTEAFF. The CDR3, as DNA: TGCGCCAGCGCTCAACAGGACCGCGGCACTGAAGCTTTCTTT.

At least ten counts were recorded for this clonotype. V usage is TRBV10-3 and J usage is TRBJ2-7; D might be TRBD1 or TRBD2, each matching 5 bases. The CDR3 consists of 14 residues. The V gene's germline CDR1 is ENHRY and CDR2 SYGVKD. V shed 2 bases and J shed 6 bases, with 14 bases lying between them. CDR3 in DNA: TGTGCCATCAGTGAGGAGGGCACAGGCGCCGAGCAGTACTTC. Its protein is CAISEEGTGAEQYF.

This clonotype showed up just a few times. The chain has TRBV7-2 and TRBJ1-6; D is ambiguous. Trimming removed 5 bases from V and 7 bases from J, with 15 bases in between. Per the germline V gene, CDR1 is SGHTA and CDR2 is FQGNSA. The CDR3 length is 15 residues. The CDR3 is CASSAKGAANSPLHF. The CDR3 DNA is TGTGCCAGCAGCGCCAAGGGCGCCGCGAATTCACCCCTCCACTTT.

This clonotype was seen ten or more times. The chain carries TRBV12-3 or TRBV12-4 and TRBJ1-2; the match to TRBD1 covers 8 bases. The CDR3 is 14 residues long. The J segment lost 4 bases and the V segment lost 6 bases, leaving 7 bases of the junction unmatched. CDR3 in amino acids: CASRSRGRLYGYTF. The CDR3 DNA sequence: TGTGCCAGCAGAAGCAGGGGGCGGCTCTATGGCTACACCTTC.

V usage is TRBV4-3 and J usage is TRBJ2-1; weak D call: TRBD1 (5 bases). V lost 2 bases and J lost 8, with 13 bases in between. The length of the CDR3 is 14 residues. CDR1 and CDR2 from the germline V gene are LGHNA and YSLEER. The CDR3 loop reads CASSQNRGSDEQFF. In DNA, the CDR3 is TGCGCCAGCAGCCAAAATAGGGGCTCGGATGAGCAGTTCTTC.

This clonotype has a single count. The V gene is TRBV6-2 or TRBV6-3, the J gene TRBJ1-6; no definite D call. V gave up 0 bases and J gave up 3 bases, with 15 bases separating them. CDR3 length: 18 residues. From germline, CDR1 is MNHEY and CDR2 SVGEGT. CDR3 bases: TGTGCCAGCAGTTACTCGAGTAGTCTTGGCAGCTATAATTCACCCCTCCACTTT. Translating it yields CASSYSSSLGSYNSPLHF.

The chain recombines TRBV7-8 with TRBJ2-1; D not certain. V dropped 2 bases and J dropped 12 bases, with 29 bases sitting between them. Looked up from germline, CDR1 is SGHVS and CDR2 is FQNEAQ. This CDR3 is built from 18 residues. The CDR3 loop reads CASSLNLGVGVKYPRQFF. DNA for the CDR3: TGTGCCAGCAGCTTAAATCTGGGTGTTGGGGTTAAGTACCCAAGGCAGTTCTTC.

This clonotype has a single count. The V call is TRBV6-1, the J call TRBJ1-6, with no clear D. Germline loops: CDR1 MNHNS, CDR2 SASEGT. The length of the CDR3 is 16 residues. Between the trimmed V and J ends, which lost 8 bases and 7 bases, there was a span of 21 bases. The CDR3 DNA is TGTGCCAGCTACTCCGGGAGCCGAGCAGGCAATTCACCCCTCCACTTT. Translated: CASYSGSRAGNSPLHF.

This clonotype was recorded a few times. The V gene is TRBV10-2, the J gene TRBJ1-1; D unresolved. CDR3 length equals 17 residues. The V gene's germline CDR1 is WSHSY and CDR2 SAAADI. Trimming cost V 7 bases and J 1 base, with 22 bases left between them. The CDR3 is CASTGGPTSPGNTEAFF. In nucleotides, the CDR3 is TGCGCCAGCACGGGTGGGCCTACCTCCCCTGGGAACACTGAAGCTTTCTTT.

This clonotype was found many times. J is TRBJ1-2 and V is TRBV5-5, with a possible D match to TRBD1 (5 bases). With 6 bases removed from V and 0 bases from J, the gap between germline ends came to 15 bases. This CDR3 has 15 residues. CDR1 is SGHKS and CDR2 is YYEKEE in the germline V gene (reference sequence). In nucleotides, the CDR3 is TGTGCCAGCACCTTCACACAGGCAGCTAACTATGGCTACACCTTC. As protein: CASTFTQAANYGYTF. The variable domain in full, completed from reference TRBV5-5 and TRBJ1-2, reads DAGVTQSPTHLIKTRGQQVTLRCSPISGHKSVSWYQQVLGQGPQFIFQYYEKEERGRGNFPDRFSARQFPNYSSELNVNALLLGDSALYLCASTFTQAANYGYTFGSGTRLTVV.

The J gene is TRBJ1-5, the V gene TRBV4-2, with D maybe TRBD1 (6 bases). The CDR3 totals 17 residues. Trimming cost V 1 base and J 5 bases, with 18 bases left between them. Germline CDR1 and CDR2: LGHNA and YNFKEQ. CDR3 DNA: TGTGCCAGCAGCCAAGCCAAGGACAGCGTCCTTTATCAGCCCCAGCATTTT. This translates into CASSQAKDSVLYQPQHF.

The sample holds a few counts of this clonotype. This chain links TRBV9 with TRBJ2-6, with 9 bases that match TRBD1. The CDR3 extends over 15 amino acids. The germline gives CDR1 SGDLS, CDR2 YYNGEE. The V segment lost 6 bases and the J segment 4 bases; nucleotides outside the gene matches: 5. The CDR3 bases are TGTGCCAGCACCGGACAGGGGCTGGGGGCCAACGTCCTGACTTTC. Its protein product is CASTGQGLGANVLTF.

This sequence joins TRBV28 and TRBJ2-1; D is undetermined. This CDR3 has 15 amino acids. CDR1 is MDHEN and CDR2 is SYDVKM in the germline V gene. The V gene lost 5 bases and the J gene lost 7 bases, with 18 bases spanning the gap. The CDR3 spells CASSPWYSLENEQFF. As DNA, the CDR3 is TGTGCCAGCAGTCCGTGGTACTCCCTCGAGAATGAGCAGTTCTTC.

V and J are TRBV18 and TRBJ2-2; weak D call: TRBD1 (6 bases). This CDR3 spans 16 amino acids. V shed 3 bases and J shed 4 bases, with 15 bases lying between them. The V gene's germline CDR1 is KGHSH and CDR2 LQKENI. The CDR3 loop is CASSPTQGQSTGELFF. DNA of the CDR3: TGTGCCAGCTCACCGACCCAAGGACAGTCCACCGGGGAGCTGTTTTTT.

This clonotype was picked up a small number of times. CDR3: CASSLAGTSVPETQYF. The DNA of the CDR3 is TGCGCCAGCAGCTTGGCAGGGACTAGCGTTCCAGAGACCCAGTACTTC. This chain joins TRBV5-1 and TRBJ2-5, with 10 nucleotides matching TRBD2. Trimming at V came to 0 bases and at J to 4 bases, leaving 6 bases not matched to a gene. CDR3 length: 16 amino acids. Germline assignment: CDR1 SGHRS and CDR2 YFSETQ.

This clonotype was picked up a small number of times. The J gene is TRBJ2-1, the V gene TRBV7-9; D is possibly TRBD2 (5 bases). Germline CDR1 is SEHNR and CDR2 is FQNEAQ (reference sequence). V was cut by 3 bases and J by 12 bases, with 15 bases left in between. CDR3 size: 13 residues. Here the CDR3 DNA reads TGTGCCAGCAGCTTGCTAGAACCCGCGGGGCAGTTCTTC. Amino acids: CASSLLEPAGQFF.

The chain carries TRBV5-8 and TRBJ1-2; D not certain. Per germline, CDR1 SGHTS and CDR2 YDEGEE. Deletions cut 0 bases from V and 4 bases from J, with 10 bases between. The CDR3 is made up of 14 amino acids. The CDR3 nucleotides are TGTGCCAGCAGCTTGGTAGGGATGCCCTATGGCTACACCTTC. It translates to CASSLVGMPYGYTF.

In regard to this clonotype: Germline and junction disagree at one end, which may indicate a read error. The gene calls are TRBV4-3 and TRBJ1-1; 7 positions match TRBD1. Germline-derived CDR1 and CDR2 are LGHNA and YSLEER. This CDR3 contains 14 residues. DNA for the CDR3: TGCGCCAGCAGCCAAGATCACAGAGACAGGGTTAGTCTCTTT. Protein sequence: CASSQDHRDRVSLF.

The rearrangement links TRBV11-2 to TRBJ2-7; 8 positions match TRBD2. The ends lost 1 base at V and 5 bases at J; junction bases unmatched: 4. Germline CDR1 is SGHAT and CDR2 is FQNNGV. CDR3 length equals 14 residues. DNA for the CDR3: TGTGCCAGCAGCTTAGTTGCGGGAGGAAACGAGCAGTACTTC. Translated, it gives CASSLVAGGNEQYF.

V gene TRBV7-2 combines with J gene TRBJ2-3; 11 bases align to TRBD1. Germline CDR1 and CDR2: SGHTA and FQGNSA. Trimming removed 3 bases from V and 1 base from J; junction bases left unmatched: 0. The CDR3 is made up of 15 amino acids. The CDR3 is CASSLDRGRTDTQYF. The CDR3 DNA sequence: TGTGCCAGCAGCTTGGACAGGGGGCGCACAGATACGCAGTATTTT. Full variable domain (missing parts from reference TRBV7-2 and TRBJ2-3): GAGVSQSPSNKVTEKGKDVELRCDPISGHTALYWYRQSLGQGLEFLIYFQGNSAPDKSGLPSDRFSAERTGGSVSTLTIQRTQQEDSAVYLCASSLDRGRTDTQYFGPGTRLTVL.

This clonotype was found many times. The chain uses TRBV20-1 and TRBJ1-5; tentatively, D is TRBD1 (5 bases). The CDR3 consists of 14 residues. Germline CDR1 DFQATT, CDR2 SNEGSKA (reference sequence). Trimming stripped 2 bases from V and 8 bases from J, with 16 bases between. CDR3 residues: CSARLQSMGEPQHF. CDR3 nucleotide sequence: TGCAGTGCTAGACTTCAGAGTATGGGGGAGCCCCAGCATTTT.

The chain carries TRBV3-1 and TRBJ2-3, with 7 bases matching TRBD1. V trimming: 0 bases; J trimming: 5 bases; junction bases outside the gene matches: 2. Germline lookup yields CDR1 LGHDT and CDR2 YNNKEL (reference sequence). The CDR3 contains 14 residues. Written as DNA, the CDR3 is TGTGCCAGCAGCCAAGAACAGGGGTTAGATACGCAGTATTTT. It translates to CASSQEQGLDTQYF.

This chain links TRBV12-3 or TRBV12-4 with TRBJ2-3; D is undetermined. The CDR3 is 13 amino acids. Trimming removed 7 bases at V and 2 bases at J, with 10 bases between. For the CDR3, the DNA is TGTGCCAGCACTGAATTCCCCACAGATACGCAGTATTTT. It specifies CASTEFPTDTQYF.

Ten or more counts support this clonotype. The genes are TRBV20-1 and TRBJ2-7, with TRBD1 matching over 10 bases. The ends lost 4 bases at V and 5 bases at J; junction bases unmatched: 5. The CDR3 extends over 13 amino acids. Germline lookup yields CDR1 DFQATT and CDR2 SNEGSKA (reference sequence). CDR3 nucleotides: TGCAGTGCTACCCGGGACAGGGGCCACGAGCAGTACTTC. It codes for CSATRDRGHEQYF.

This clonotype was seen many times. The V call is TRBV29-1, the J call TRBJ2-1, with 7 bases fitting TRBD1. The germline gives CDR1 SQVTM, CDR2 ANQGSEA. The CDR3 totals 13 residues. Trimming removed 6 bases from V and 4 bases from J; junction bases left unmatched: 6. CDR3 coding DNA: TGCAGCGTGCGAACAGGGGCTTACAATGAGCAGTTCTTC. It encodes CSVRTGAYNEQFF.

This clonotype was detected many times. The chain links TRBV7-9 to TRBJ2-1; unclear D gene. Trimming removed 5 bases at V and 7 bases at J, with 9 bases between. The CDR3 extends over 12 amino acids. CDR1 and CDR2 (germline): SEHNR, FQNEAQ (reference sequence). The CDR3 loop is CASSLVGNEQFF. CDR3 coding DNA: TGTGCCAGCAGCCTGGTTGGGAATGAGCAGTTCTTC. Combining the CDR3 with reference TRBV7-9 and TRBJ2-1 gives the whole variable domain DTGVSQNPRHKITKRGQNVTFRCDPISEHNRLYWYRQTLGQGPEFLTYFQNEAQLEKSRLLSDRFSAERPKGSFSTLEIQRTEQGDSAMYLCASSLVGNEQFFGPGTRLTVL.

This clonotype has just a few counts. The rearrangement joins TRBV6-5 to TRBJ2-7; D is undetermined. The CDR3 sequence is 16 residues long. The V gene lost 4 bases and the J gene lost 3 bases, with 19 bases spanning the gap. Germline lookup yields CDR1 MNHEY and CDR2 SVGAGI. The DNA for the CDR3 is TGTGCCAGCAGTTTTCGGGCCAGCCACTCGGTCTACGAGCAGTACTTC. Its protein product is CASSFRASHSVYEQYF.

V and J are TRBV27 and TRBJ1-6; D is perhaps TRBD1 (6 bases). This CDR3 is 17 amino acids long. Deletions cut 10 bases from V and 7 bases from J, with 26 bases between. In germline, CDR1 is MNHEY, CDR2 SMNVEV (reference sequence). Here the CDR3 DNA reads TGTGCCACCCAACAGGGAACTCGGCTTTTGGGGAATTCACCCCTCCACTTT. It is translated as CATQQGTRLLGNSPLHF.

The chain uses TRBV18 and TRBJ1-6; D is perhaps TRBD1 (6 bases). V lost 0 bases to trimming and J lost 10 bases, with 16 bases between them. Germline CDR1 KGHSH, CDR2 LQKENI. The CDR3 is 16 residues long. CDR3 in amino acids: CASSPPGRGENSPLHF. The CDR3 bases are TGTGCCAGCTCACCACCCGGCAGGGGAGAAAACTCACCCCTCCACTTT.

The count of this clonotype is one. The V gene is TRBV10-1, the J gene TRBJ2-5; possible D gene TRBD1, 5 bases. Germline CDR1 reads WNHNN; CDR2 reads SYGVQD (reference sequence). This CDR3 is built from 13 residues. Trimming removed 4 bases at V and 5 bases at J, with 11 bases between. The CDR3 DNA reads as TGCGCCAGCAGTGGGGGCAATTCCGAGACCCAGTACTTC. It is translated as CASSGGNSETQYF.